Listed below are T cell receptor beta chains from one sample, sequenced in a study of blood T cell repertoires in COVID-19. Assay used: immunoSEQ multiplex PCR; TCRdb lists only in-frame clones, some missing. Of roughly 410,000 clones listed, around 90% are singletons. The sequenced sample was peripheral blood. These receptor sequences come from a man aged 40-50 years with acute or convalescent COVID-19. Both conserved end residues are part of each CDR3. Fields, in order: D gene, J gene, clone size, V gene, CDR3 DNA, CDR3 protein. A D gene is named only where the DNA matches it firmly. Some rows mark clone size as missing; the rest say once, few, many or name a class of expanded clone.

>TRBD1|TRBJ2-1|-|TRBV27
TGTGCCAGCACCCCACAGGGGCCTAAGGACAATGAGCAGTTCTTC
CASTPQGPKDNEQFF
>-|TRBJ1-1|-|TRBV28
TGTGCCAGCAGTTTCAGATCGAACACTGAAGCTTTCTTT
CASSFRSNTEAFF
>-|TRBJ1-2|-|TRBV6-5
TGTGCCAGCAGCTCCCTCCCCAGCGTTGGCTACACCTTC
CASSSLPSVGYTF
>-|TRBJ1-5|-|TRBV4-3
TGCGCCAGCAGCCAAGATGAGAGTCAGCCCCAGCATTTT
CASSQDESQPQHF
>-|TRBJ1-4|-|TRBV4-3
TGCGCCAGCAGCAGACGGGGGAGTGAAAAACTGTTTTTT
CASSRRGSEKLFF
>-|TRBJ1-1|-|TRBV28
TGTGCCAGCAGGGCAGGGGTTATGAACACTGAAGCTTTCTTT
CASRAGVMNTEAFF
>TRBD2|TRBJ2-5|-|TRBV19
TGTGCCAGTAGTATAGGGCGGGAGTACCAAGAGACCCAGTACTTC
CASSIGREYQETQYF
>-|TRBJ2-5|-|TRBV28
TGTGCCAGCAGAACCCCGGAGGATGGGTGGGAGACCCAGTACTTC
CASRTPEDGWETQYF
>TRBD1|TRBJ2-1|-|TRBV11-3
TGTGCCAGCAGCTTACTCACAGGGGCGGTACATGAGCAGTTCTTC
CASSLLTGAVHEQFF
>TRBD1|TRBJ2-1|-|TRBV4-1
TGCGCCAGCAGCCGTAGAGACAGGGAAGTCGACAATGAGCAGTTCTTC
CASSRRDREVDNEQFF
>TRBD1|TRBJ2-2|-|TRBV11-2
TGTGCCAGCAGCCTATACCCCACAGGGGGCACCGGGGAGCTGTTTTTT
CASSLYPTGGTGELFF
>TRBD1|TRBJ1-6|-|TRBV27
TGTGCCAGCAGCATGGACAGGGCGAAATCACCCCTCCACTTT
CASSMDRAKSPLHF
>-|TRBJ1-2|-|TRBV7-3
TGTGCCAGCAGCCCACAGGGTAACTATGGCTACACCTTC
CASSPQGNYGYTF
>-|TRBJ2-2|-|TRBV29-1
TGCAGCGCCCGAGAGGGGGTGAACACCGGGGAGCTGTTTTTT
CSAREGVNTGELFF
>-|TRBJ2-6|-|TRBV2
TGTGCCAGCAGTGAATTCAGCTCTGGGGCCAACGTCCTGACTTTC
CASSEFSSGANVLTF
>TRBD2|TRBJ2-7|-|TRBV6-1
TGTGCCAGCAGTGAACGATCCGGACTAGGGCAGTACTTC
CASSERSGLGQYF
>TRBD1|TRBJ1-5|-|TRBV7-9
TGTGCCAGCAGTCGGACAGGGGGGCAGCCCCAGCATTTT
CASSRTGGQPQHF
>TRBD2|TRBJ2-7|-|TRBV7-9
TGTGCCAGCAGCTTAACGCTAGCGGGATATGGGGCAGGCGAGCAGTACTTC
CASSLTLAGYGAGEQYF
>-|TRBJ1-3|-|TRBV6-5
TGTGCCAGCAGACAGGGAACGGTTGGAAACACCATATATTTT
CASRQGTVGNTIYF
>-|TRBJ2-7|once|TRBV11-3
TGTGCCAGCAGCTTATCAGGGGTCGGGTACGAGCAGTACTTC
CASSLSGVGYEQYF
>-|TRBJ1-4|-|TRBV13
TGTGCCAGCAGCTTAGGGCACACAACTAATGAAAAACTGTTTTTT
CASSLGHTTNEKLFF
>-|TRBJ2-7|-|TRBV19
TGTGCCAGTAGTATACAGGGGTCTCCCTCTTACGAGCAGTACTTC
CASSIQGSPSYEQYF
>-|TRBJ2-3|-|TRBV7-2
TGTGCCAGCAGCTCAGGGCCAGATACGCAGTATTTT
CASSSGPDTQYF
>TRBD1|TRBJ1-6|few|TRBV5-4
TGTGCCAGCAGCTTGGGACAGGGGAATTCACCCCTCCACTTT
CASSLGQGNSPLHF
>-|TRBJ1-5|-|TRBV7-6
TGTGCCAGCAGCTTATCGGGGAATAGCAATCAGCCCCAGCATTTT
CASSLSGNSNQPQHF
>TRBD1|TRBJ1-2|-|TRBV19
TGTGCCAGTAGCCAAGGGGACAGCGTTAATCTCCTCTATGGCTACACCTTC
CASSQGDSVNLLYGYTF
>TRBD2|TRBJ2-1|-|TRBV4-1
TGCGCCAGCAGCCAAGATCGTGTGACTAGCGCACTCCATGAGCAGTTCTTC
CASSQDRVTSALHEQFF
>-|TRBJ1-2|-|TRBV27
TGTGCCACCTCAACAGGGAGCTATGGCTACACCTTC
CATSTGSYGYTF
>-|TRBJ1-1|-|TRBV12-3/TRBV12-4
TGTGCCAGCAGTACAAGGGGATCAGCTTTCTTT
CASSTRGSAFF
>-|TRBJ2-5|-|TRBV25-1
TGTGCCAGCAGATCCCCCGGGGTAGAGACCCAGTACTTC
CASRSPGVETQYF
>-|TRBJ2-1|-|TRBV4-2
TGTGCCAGCAATCCTCCCCAGGGTGAGCAGTTCTTC
CASNPPQGEQFF
>-|TRBJ2-7|once|TRBV30
TGTGCCTGGACCCCAATCGTGACAGCGTCCTACGAGCAGTACTTC
CAWTPIVTASYEQYF
>TRBD1|TRBJ2-7|-|TRBV27
TGTGCCAGCAGTTCCGAACGCCGGGACAGGGGATACGAGCAGTACTTC
CASSSERRDRGYEQYF
>TRBD2|TRBJ2-2|-|TRBV7-9
TGTGCCAGCAGCGAAGAACCGGGACTAGCAAACTCCGGGGAGCTGTTTTTT
CASSEEPGLANSGELFF
>-|TRBJ1-6|-|TRBV28
TGTGCCCTGAGAAGCGGCAATTCACCCCTCCACTTT
CALRSGNSPLHF
>-|TRBJ2-2|-|TRBV5-1
TGCGCCAGCACCGACCGCGGCCAGCTACACACCGGGGAGCTGTTTTTT
CASTDRGQLHTGELFF
>TRBD2|TRBJ2-2|-|TRBV6-5
TGTGCCAGCAGTTACCTGGCGGGAGTAACCGGGGAGCTGTTTTTT
CASSYLAGVTGELFF
>-|TRBJ1-3|few|TRBV7-9
TGTGCCAGCAGCTTAGTATCAGGTCCTGGAAACACCATATATTTT
CASSLVSGPGNTIYF